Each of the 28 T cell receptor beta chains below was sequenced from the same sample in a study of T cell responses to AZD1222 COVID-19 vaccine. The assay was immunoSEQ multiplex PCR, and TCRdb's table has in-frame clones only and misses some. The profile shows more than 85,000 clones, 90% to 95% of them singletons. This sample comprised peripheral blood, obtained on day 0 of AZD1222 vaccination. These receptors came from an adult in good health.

The CDR3 sequence: CASSLKDISGYTF. CDR3 nucleotide sequence: TGTGCCAGCAGCCTCAAGGACATCTCTGGCTACACCTTC. The chain recombines TRBV3-1 (or the pseudogene TRBV3-2) with TRBJ1-2, with D possibly matching TRBD1 (5 bases). This CDR3 is built from 13 residues. The V and J ends lost 4 bases and 7 bases respectively, with 13 bases between them. Looked up from germline, CDR1 is LGHDT and CDR2 is YNNKEL (reference sequence).

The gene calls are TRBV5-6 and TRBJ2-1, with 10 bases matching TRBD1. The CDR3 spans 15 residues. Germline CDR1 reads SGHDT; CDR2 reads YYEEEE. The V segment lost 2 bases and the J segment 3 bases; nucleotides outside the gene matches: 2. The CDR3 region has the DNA TGTGCCAGCAGCTTTAGGACAGGGGGCTACAATGAGCAGTTCTTC. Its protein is CASSFRTGGYNEQFF.

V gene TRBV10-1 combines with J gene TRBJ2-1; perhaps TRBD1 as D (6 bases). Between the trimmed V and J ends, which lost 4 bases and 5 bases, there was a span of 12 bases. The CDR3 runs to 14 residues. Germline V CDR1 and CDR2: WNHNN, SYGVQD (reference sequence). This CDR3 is CASSGKTGDNEQFF. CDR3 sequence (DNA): TGCGCCAGCAGTGGCAAGACAGGAGACAATGAGCAGTTCTTC.

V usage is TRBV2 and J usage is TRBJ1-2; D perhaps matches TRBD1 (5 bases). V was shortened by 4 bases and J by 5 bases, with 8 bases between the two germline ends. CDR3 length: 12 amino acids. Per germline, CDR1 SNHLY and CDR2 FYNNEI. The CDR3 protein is CASSGGSYGYTF. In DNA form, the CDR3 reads TGTGCCAGCAGTGGGGGGTCGTATGGCTACACCTTC.

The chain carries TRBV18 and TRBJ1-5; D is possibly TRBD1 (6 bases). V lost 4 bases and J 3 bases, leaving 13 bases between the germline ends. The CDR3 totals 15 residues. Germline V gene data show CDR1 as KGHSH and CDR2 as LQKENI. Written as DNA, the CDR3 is TGTGCCAGCTCACATGAAGGACAGTCCAATCAGCCCCAGCATTTT. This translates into CASSHEGQSNQPQHF. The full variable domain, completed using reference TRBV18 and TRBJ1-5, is NAGVMQNPRHLVRRRGQEARLRCSPMKGHSHVYWYRQLPEEGLKFMVYLQKENIIDESGMPKERFSAEFPKEGPSILRIQQVVRGDSAAYFCASSHEGQSNQPQHFGDGTRLSIL.

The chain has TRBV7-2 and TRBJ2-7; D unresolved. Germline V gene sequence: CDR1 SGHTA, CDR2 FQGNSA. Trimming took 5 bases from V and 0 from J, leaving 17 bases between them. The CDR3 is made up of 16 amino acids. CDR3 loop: CASSLVGPASSYEQYF. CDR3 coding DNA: TGTGCCAGCAGCCTGGTCGGACCAGCGTCCTCCTACGAGCAGTACTTC.

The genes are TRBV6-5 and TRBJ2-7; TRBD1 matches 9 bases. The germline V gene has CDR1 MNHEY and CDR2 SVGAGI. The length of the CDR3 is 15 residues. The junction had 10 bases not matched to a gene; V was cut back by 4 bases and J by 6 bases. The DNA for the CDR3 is TGTGCCAGCAGTTTCGAGACAGGGGGGTTCGGCGAGCAGTACTTC. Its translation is CASSFETGGFGEQYF.

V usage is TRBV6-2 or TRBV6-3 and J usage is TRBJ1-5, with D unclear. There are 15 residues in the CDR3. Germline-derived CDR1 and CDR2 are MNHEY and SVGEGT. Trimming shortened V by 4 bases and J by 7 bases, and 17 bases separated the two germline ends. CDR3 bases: TGTGCCAGCAGTTCCCCGGGCAGACGTCGGCAGCCCCAGCATTTT. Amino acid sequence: CASSSPGRRRQPQHF.

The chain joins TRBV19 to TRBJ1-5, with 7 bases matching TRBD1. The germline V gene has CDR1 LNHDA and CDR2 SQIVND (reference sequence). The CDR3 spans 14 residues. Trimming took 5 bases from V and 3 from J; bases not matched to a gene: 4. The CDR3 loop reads CASSLQGSNQPQHF. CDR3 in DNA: TGTGCCAGTAGTCTACAGGGGTCCAATCAGCCCCAGCATTTT.

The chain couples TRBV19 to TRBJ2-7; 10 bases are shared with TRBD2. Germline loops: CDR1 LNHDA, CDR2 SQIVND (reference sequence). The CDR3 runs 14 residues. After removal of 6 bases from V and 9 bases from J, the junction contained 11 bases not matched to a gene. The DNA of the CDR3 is TGTGCCAGTAGGGGTACTAGCGGGACTGGCGGGCAGTACTTC. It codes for CASRGTSGTGGQYF.

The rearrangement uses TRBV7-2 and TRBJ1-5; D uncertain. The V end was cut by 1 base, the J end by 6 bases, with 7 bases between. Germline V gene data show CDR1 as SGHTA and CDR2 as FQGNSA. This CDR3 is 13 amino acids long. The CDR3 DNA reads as TGTGCCAGCAGCTTAGGGGTGGGTCAGCCCCAGCATTTT. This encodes CASSLGVGQPQHF.

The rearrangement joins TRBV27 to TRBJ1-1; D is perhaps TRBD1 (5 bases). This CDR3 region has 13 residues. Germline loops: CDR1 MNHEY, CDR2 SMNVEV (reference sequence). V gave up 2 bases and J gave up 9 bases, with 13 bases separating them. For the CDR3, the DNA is TGTGCCAGCAGTTTAAGGGGCCAGGGCCAAGCTTTCTTT. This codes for CASSLRGQGQAFF.

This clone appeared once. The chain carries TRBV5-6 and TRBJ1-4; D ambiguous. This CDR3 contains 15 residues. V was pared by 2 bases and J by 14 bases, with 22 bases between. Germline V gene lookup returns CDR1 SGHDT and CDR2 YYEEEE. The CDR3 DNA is TGTGCCAGCAGCTTACCGGCCTCAGATCCCCTCGGGCTGTTTTTT. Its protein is CASSLPASDPLGLFF.

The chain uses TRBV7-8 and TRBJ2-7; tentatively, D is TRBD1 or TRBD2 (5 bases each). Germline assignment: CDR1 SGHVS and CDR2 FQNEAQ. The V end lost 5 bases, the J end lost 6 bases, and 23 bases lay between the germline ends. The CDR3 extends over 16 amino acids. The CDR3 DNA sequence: TGTGCCAGCAGCCGGTATCGGGACCCGTCGAGGAGCGAGCAGTACTTC. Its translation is CASSRYRDPSRSEQYF. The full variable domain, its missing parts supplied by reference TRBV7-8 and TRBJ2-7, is GAGVSQSPRYKVAKRGQDVALRCDPISGHVSLFWYQQALGQGPEFLTYFQNEAQLDKSGLPSDRFFAERPEGSVSTLKIQRTQQEDSAVYLCASSRYRDPSRSEQYFGPGTRLTVT.

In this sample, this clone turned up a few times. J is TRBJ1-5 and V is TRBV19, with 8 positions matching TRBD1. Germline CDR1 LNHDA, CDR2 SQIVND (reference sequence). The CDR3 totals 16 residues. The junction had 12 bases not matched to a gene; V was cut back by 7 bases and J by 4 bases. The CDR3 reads CASKGDRRSLNQPQHF. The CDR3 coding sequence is TGTGCCAGTAAAGGGGACAGGCGGAGTCTGAATCAGCCCCAGCATTTT.

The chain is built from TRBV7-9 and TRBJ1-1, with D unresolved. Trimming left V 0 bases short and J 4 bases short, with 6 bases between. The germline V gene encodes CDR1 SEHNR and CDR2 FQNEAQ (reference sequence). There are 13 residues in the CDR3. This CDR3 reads CASSLAGLTEAFF. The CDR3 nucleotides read TGTGCCAGCAGCTTAGCGGGTCTCACTGAAGCTTTCTTT.

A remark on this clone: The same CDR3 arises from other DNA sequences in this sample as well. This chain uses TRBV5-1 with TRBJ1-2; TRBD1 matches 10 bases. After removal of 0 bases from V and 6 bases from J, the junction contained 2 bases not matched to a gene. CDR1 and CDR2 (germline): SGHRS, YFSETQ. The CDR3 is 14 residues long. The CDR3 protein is CASSLGQGADGYTF. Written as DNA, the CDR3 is TGCGCCAGCAGCTTGGGACAGGGGGCGGATGGCTACACCTTC.

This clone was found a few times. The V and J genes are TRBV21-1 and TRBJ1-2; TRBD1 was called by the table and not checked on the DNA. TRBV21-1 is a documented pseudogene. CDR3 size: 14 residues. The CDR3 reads CASSNPDRGYGYTF. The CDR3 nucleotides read TGTGCCAGCAGCAACCCGGACAGGGGCTATGGCTACACCTTC.

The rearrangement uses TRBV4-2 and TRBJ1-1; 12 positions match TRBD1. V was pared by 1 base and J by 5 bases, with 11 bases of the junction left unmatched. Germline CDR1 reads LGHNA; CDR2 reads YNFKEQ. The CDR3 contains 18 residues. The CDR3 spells CASSQARGTGGAGTEAFF. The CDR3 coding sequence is TGTGCCAGCAGCCAAGCCCGCGGGACAGGGGGCGCGGGGACTGAAGCTTTCTTT.

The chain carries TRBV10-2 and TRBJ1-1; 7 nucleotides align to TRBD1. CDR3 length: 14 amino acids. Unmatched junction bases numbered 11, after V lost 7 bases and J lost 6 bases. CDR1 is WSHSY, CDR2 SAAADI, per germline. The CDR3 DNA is TGCGCCAGCACACGACAGGGAACAGGGTCTGAAGCTTTCTTT. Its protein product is CASTRQGTGSEAFF.

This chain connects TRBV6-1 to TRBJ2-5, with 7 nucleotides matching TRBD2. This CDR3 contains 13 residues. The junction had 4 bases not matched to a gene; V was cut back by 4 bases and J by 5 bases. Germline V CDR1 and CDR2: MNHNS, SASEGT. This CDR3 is CASSGGGGETQYF. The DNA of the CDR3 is TGTGCCAGCAGTGGGGGGGGAGGGGAGACCCAGTACTTC.

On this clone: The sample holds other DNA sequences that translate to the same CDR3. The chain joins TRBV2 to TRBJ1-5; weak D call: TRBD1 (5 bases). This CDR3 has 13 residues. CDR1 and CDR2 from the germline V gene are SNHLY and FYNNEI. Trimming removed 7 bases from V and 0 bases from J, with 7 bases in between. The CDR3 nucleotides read TGTGCCAGCACGACAGATAGCAATCAGCCCCAGCATTTT. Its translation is CASTTDSNQPQHF.

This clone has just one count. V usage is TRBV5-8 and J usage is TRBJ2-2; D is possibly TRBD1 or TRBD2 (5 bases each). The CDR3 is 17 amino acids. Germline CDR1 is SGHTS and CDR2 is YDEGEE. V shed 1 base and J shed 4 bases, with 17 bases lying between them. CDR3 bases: TGTGCCAGCAGCTTGTCGGTCACAGCCGGGGCCACCGGGGAGCTGTTTTTT. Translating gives CASSLSVTAGATGELFF.

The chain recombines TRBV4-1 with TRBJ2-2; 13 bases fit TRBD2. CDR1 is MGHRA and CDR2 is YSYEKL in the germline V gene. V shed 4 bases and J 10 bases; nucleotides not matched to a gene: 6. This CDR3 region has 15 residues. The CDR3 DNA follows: TGCGCCAGCAGCCGTGGACTAGCGGGAGTCGAGGAGCTGTTTTTT. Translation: CASSRGLAGVEELFF.

The DNA for the CDR3 is TGTGCCAGCAGCCCCCAGGGTCCCTTCGGGGGCTACACCTTC. The encoded protein is CASSPQGPFGGYTF. The chain uses TRBV7-9 and TRBJ1-2, with D perhaps TRBD1 (5 bases). The CDR3 runs 14 residues. V lost 5 bases and J 8 bases, leaving 18 bases between the germline ends. Germline assignment: CDR1 SEHNR and CDR2 FQNEAQ (reference sequence).

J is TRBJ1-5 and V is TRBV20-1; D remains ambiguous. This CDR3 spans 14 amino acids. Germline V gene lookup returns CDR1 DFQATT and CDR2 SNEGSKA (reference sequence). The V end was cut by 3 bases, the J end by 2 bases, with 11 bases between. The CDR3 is CSASNPLGNQPQHF. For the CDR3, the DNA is TGCAGTGCTAGTAACCCCCTTGGCAATCAGCCCCAGCATTTT.

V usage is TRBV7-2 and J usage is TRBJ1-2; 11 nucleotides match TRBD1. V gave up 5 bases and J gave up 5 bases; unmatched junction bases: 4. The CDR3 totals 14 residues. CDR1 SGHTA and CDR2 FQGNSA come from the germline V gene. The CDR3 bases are TGTGCCAGCAGCCCCGGACAGGGGGCGTATGGCTACACCTTC. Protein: CASSPGQGAYGYTF.

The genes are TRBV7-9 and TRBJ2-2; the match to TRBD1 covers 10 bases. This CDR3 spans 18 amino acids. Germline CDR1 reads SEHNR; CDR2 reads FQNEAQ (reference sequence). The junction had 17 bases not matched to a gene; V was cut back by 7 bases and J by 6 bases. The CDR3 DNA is TGTGCCAGCACCGAAAATCGCTGGTGGGACAGGGGACCCGGGGAGCTGTTTTTT. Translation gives CASTENRWWDRGPGELFF.